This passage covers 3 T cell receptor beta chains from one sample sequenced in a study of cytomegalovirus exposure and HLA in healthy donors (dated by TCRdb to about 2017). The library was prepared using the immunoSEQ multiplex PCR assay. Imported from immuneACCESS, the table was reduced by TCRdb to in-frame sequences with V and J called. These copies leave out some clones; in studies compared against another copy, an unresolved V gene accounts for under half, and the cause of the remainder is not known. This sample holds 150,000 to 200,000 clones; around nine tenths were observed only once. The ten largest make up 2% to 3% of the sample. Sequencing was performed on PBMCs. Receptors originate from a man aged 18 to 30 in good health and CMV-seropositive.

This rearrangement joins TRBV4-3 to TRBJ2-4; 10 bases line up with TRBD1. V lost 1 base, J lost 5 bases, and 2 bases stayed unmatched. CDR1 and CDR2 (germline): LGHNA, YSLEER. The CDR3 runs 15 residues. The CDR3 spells CASSQVGTGENIQYF. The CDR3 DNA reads TGCGCCAGCAGCCAAGTCGGGACAGGGGAAAACATTCAGTACTTC.

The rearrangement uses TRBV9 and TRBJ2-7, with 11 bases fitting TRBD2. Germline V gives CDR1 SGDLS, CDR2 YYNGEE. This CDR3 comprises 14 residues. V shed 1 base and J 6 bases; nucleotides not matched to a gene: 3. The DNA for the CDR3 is TGTGCCAGCAGCGTATATGGGACTAGCGGCGAGCAGTACTTC. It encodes CASSVYGTSGEQYF.

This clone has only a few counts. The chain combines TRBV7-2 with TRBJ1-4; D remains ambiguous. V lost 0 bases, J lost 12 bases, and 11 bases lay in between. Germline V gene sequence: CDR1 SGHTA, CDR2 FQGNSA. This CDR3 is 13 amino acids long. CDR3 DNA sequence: TGTGCCAGCAGCTTAGCATGGGCAGGCCAACTGTTTTTT. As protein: CASSLAWAGQLFF.